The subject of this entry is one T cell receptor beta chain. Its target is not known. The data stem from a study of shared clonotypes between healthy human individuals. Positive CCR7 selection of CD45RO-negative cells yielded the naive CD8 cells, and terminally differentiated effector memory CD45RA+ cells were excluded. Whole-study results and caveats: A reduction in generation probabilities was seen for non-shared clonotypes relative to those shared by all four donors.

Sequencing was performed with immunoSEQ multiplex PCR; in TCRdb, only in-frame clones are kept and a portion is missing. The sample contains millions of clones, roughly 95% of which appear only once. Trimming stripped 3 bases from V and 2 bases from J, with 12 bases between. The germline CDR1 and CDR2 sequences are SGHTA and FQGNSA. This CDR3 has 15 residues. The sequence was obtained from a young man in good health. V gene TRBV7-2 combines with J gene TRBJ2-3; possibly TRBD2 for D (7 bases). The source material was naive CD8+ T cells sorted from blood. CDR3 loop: CASSFLGGPTDTQYF. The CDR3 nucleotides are TGTGCCAGCAGCTTCTTGGGGGGGCCCACAGATACGCAGTATTTT.